Here is one T cell receptor (beta chain) with its context. The source of the sample is a study of blood T cell repertoires in COVID-19. Assay: immunoSEQ multiplex PCR; the TCRdb copy retains only in-frame clones and omits some. This table has fewer than 500,000 clones, around 86% appearing once. Trimming removed 1 base from V and 3 bases from J; junction bases left unmatched: 5. CDR3 length equals 16 residues. CDR1 is MGHRA and CDR2 is YSYEKL in the germline V gene. The TCR comes from a woman in her thirties with active or convalescent COVID-19. The chain links TRBV4-1 to TRBJ2-3, with 9 bases fitting TRBD2. Input material: peripheral blood. The CDR3 here is CASSQGGTSLTDTQYF. CDR3 nucleotide sequence: TGCGCCAGCAGCCAAGGCGGGACTAGCCTTACAGATACGCAGTATTTT.